Each of the 9 T cell receptor beta chains below was sequenced from the same sample in a study of blood T cell repertoires in COVID-19. The data were produced by immunoSEQ multiplex PCR, yet TCRdb's version contains in-frame clones alone and is incomplete. Among approximately 440,000 clones, about nine tenths were seen once, and the ten largest hold roughly 13%. Sample: peripheral blood. Receptors were obtained from a woman aged 45-59 years with COVID-19, enrolled during active disease.

The gene calls are TRBV24-1 and TRBJ2-1, with 7 bases aligning to TRBD1. V shed 7 bases, J shed 9 bases, and the junction held 8 bases outside the gene matches. The germline V gene has CDR1 KGHDR and CDR2 SFDVKD. This CDR3 has 13 amino acids. The CDR3 here is CATRGRGRVEQFF. In DNA form, the CDR3 reads TGTGCCACCAGGGGAAGGGGGCGAGTTGAGCAGTTCTTC.

The rearrangement uses TRBV12-3 or TRBV12-4 and TRBJ1-1, with D possibly matching TRBD1 (6 bases). The CDR3 covers 13 residues. Trimming removed 4 bases at V and 1 base at J, with 7 bases between. The CDR3 bases are TGTGCCAGCAGTTACAGGGAGAACACTGAAGCTTTCTTT. Its protein is CASSYRENTEAFF.

The chain couples TRBV5-6 to TRBJ2-7; 10 nucleotides align to TRBD1. The CDR3 is 14 amino acids. J was trimmed by 3 bases and V by 4 bases; bases with no gene match: 4. Germline V CDR1 and CDR2: SGHDT, YYEEEE. The chain's CDR3 is CASSATGGSYEQYF. Written as DNA, the CDR3 is TGTGCCAGCAGCGCGACAGGGGGCAGCTACGAGCAGTACTTC.

This rearrangement joins TRBV6-1 to TRBJ1-1; D unresolved. Germline V gene lookup returns CDR1 MNHNS and CDR2 SASEGT. This CDR3 has 13 residues. V lost 2 bases, J lost 1 base, and 5 bases lay in between. The CDR3 bases are TGTGCCAGCAGTGAATACGGGAACACTGAAGCTTTCTTT. This codes for CASSEYGNTEAFF.

This chain joins TRBV19 and TRBJ1-4, with 10 bases matching TRBD1. Trimming took 4 bases from V and 6 from J; bases not matched to a gene: 11. CDR3 length: 17 residues. The germline V gene has CDR1 LNHDA and CDR2 SQIVND (reference sequence). DNA for the CDR3: TGTGCCAGTAGTAACTACCCCGGGACAGGGGTGGATGAAAAACTGTTTTTT. Its translation is CASSNYPGTGVDEKLFF. The full variable domain, in which reference TRBV19 and TRBJ1-4 provide the parts outside the CDR3, is DGGITQSPKYLFRKEGQNVTLSCEQNLNHDAMYWYRQDPGQGLRLIYYSQIVNDFQKGDIAEGYSVSREKKESFPLTVTSAQKNPTAFYLCASSNYPGTGVDEKLFFGSGTQLSVL.

The chain links TRBV27 to TRBJ2-7; the D gene is possibly TRBD1 (5 bases). CDR1 and CDR2 from the germline V gene are MNHEY and SMNVEV (reference sequence). Trimming left V 5 bases short and J 3 bases short, with 11 bases between. CDR3 length equals 13 residues. CDR3 bases: TGTGCCAGCAGTGCCATTGACAGCTACGAGCAGTACTTC. This sequence encodes CASSAIDSYEQYF.

This clone was detected once. The rearrangement joins TRBV9 to TRBJ1-6, with 11 bases identical to TRBD1. This CDR3 region has 15 residues. Germline CDR1 is SGDLS and CDR2 is YYNGEE. With 4 bases clipped from V and 8 bases from J, the junction kept 5 bases outside the gene matches. This CDR3 is CASSPSDRGHSPLHF. The CDR3, as DNA: TGTGCCAGCAGCCCATCGGACAGGGGGCATTCACCCCTCCACTTT.

This sequence joins TRBV19 and TRBJ1-3; no reliable D call. Per germline, CDR1 LNHDA and CDR2 SQIVND (reference sequence). CDR3 length: 12 residues. Trimming removed 6 bases from V and 8 bases from J, with 11 bases in between. The CDR3 DNA follows: TGTGCCAGTAGCAACATACGTGACACCATATATTTT. This sequence encodes CASSNIRDTIYF.

The chain recombines TRBV7-2 with TRBJ2-3; a possible D gene is TRBD1 (5 bases). V was trimmed by 4 bases and J by 0 bases, leaving 11 bases between them. The CDR3 is 15 residues long. Germline lookup yields CDR1 SGHTA and CDR2 FQGNSA. This CDR3 reads CASSSKGSSTDTQYF. CDR3 DNA: TGTGCCAGCAGCTCCAAGGGGTCTAGCACAGATACGCAGTATTTT.